This passage covers 13 T cell receptor beta chains from one sample sequenced in a study of cytomegalovirus exposure and HLA in healthy donors. PCR was performed using 60 Vbeta and 13 Jbeta primers. Assay used: immunoSEQ multiplex PCR; TCRdb lists only in-frame clones, some missing. The sample consists of roughly 170,000 clones, almost 85% of them appearing once. The sequenced sample was PBMCs. The receptors come from a man aged 30 to 39 in good health and CMV-seronegative.

This clone showed up just once. The chain recombines TRBV27 with TRBJ2-7, with 10 bases aligning to TRBD1. The V and J ends lost 4 bases and 7 bases, in that order; junction bases with no gene match: 13. The CDR3 contains 16 residues. The germline V gene has CDR1 MNHEY and CDR2 SMNVEV (reference sequence). The CDR3 sequence: CASSSYAGTGVIEQYF. The CDR3 nucleotides are TGTGCCAGCAGTTCGTATGCCGGGACAGGGGTGATAGAGCAGTACTTC.

Written as DNA, the CDR3 is TGTGCCAGCAGCGGACAGGGTTGGTCCTACGAGCAGTACTTC. Translated: CASSGQGWSYEQYF. The V and J genes are TRBV7-9 and TRBJ2-7, with 8 bases fitting TRBD1. The CDR3 is 14 amino acids. Germline V lookup: CDR1 SEHNR, CDR2 FQNEAQ (reference sequence). V lost 5 bases, J lost 1 base, and 4 bases stayed unmatched.

This chain links TRBV6-1 with TRBJ2-7; TRBD2 matches 9 bases. In germline, CDR1 is MNHNS, CDR2 SASEGT. The ends lost 3 bases at V and 3 bases at J; junction bases unmatched: 9. This CDR3 has 16 amino acids. DNA of the CDR3: TGTGCCAGCAGTGAGTGGTCTAGCGGGAACCTCTACGAGCAGTACTTC. Residues: CASSEWSSGNLYEQYF.

The genes are TRBV29-1 and TRBJ2-2; TRBD2 is a possible D gene (5 bases). V lost 8 bases and J 2 bases, leaving 18 bases between the germline ends. CDR1 and CDR2 from the germline V gene are SQVTM and ANQGSEA. The CDR3 spans 15 residues. This chain's CDR3 is CSPYHSRANTGELFF. CDR3 nucleotides: TGCAGCCCTTACCATTCGAGGGCCAACACCGGGGAGCTGTTTTTT.

This chain links TRBV23-1 with TRBJ2-7; D is uncertain. TRBV23-1 is identified as an open reading frame with a role that is uncertain. With 2 bases removed from V and 1 base from J, the gap between germline ends came to 15 bases. The CDR3 extends over 16 amino acids. CDR3 DNA sequence: TGCGCCAGCAGTCAACCCTCTGCGGAGCCGTCCTACGAGCAGTACTTC. Translated, it gives CASSQPSAEPSYEQYF.

V gene TRBV7-2 combines with J gene TRBJ2-5; a possible D gene is TRBD1 (5 bases). Germline V gene sequence: CDR1 SGHTA, CDR2 FQGNSA. This CDR3 is built from 16 residues. V lost 3 bases and J lost 4, with 18 bases in between. The CDR3 region is CASSFPGRAYGETQYF. DNA for the CDR3: TGTGCCAGCAGCTTCCCGGGCAGGGCTTACGGAGAGACCCAGTACTTC.

Only a few counts were recorded for this clone. The chain recombines TRBV11-2 with TRBJ2-1; D gene uncertain. Germline assignment: CDR1 SGHAT and CDR2 FQNNGV. The CDR3 is made up of 12 amino acids. Trimming cost V 1 base and J 12 bases, with 10 bases left between them. The CDR3 DNA reads TGTGCCAGCAGCTTAGGTAGCTTTGGGCAGTTCTTC. It translates to CASSLGSFGQFF.

CDR3 region: CATRTGRYEQYF. CDR3 DNA: TGTGCCACCCGGACAGGGCGGTACGAGCAGTACTTC. The chain is built from TRBV2 and TRBJ2-7, with TRBD1 matching 8 bases. There are 12 residues in the CDR3. Germline loops: CDR1 SNHLY, CDR2 FYNNEI. The V gene end was trimmed by 10 bases and the J gene end by 4 bases; junction bases not matched to a gene: 6.

The chain is built from TRBV19 and TRBJ2-7; 8 nucleotides line up with TRBD1. V dropped 1 base and J dropped 3; count of bases not matched to a gene: 5. The CDR3 runs to 15 residues. Per the germline V gene, CDR1 is LNHDA and CDR2 is SQIVND (reference sequence). The CDR3 reads CASSIAAGQGYEQYF. CDR3 DNA: TGTGCCAGTAGTATAGCGGCAGGACAGGGCTACGAGCAGTACTTC.

This rearrangement joins TRBV6-4 to TRBJ2-2; 12 bases agree with TRBD2. Germline trimming cut 0 bases from V and 1 base from J; bases unmatched to any gene: 6. Germline V CDR1 and CDR2: MRHNA, SNTAGT. This CDR3 comprises 19 residues. The DNA of the CDR3 is TGTGCCAGCAGTGACTCCGGTCTAGCGGGGGGGAAGAACACCGGGGAGCTGTTTTTT. It encodes CASSDSGLAGGKNTGELFF.

This clone was observed once. This chain joins TRBV15 and TRBJ2-3; 8 nucleotides align to TRBD1. Per the germline V gene, CDR1 is LNHNV and CDR2 is YYDKDF (reference sequence). CDR3 length equals 18 residues. The V gene end was trimmed by 1 base and the J gene end by 0 bases; junction bases not matched to a gene: 9. CDR3 nucleotides: TGTGCCACCAGCAGAGTTAGGAGGACAGGGACTAGCACAGATACGCAGTATTTT. Protein sequence: CATSRVRRTGTSTDTQYF.

The gene calls are TRBV5-1 and TRBJ2-3; 7 positions match TRBD1. Looked up from germline, CDR1 is SGHRS and CDR2 is YFSETQ. CDR3 length equals 15 residues. The junction had 7 bases not matched to a gene; V was cut back by 6 bases and J by 0 bases. The CDR3 DNA is TGCGCCAGCAACAACAGGGGCCGGAGCACAGATACGCAGTATTTT. Translation gives CASNNRGRSTDTQYF.

The J gene is TRBJ1-4, the V gene TRBV14; TRBD1 matches 7 bases. This CDR3 spans 14 amino acids. Germline assignment: CDR1 SGHDN and CDR2 FVKESK. The J segment lost 8 bases and the V segment lost 4 bases, leaving 7 bases of the junction unmatched. DNA for the CDR3: TGTGCCAGCAGCCCCCCAGGGGGAAAGGAAAAACTGTTTTTT. Its protein is CASSPPGGKEKLFF.